This T cell receptor beta chain was identified in a study of blood T cells in healthy people across ages. At the level of the study: The capture of about one barcoded beta molecule per two T cells was achieved by template switching. Study outcomes and limitations: Naive T cell percentage showed a strong correlation with TCR beta diversity. While age rose, TCR beta diversity per million T cells dropped in a roughly linear way. Diversity estimated from one million T cells was considered an underestimate.

As regards this clonotype: The antigen remains unidentified.

It was with a sample-barcoded 5' primer and a J-beta primer mix that a second PCR of roughly 7 to 12 cycles was run. In TCRdb, the 5' RACE reads were re-called with MiXCR into one record per CDR3 protein. Of roughly 730,000 distinct CDR3 sequences listed, roughly 50% are singletons. This clonotype was sampled from a middle-aged man in good health. Sequenced sample: blood.

DNA of the CDR3: TGTGCCAGCGAGACCCAGTACTTC. This translates into CASETQYF. This chain connects TRBV7-4 to TRBJ2-5, with D unclear. V shed 8 bases and J shed 5 bases, with 0 bases lying between them. The CDR3 loop spans 8 amino acids. Germline CDR1 and CDR2: SGHVT and SQSDAQ.